The 8 T cell receptor beta chains below were found in one sample sequenced in a study of technical replicates of blood from a handful of donors. The protocol was immunoSEQ multiplex PCR, while the TCRdb copy is restricted to in-frame clones and leaves out a portion. The sample yields about 83,000 clones, around 92% seen once. The specimen sequenced was T cells isolated from PBMCs. These receptors were taken from a human donor in good health.

The genes are TRBV30 and TRBJ2-3; 8 bases line up with TRBD2. The CDR3 runs 15 residues. The ends lost 0 bases at V and 5 bases at J; junction bases unmatched: 7. Per germline, CDR1 GTSNPN and CDR2 SVGIG (reference sequence). The CDR3 loop reads CAWSVAGDPGDTQYF. In nucleotides, the CDR3 is TGTGCCTGGAGTGTAGCGGGGGACCCCGGAGATACGCAGTATTTT.

V and J are TRBV5-1 and TRBJ2-3, with D possibly being TRBD1 (6 bases). The V and J ends lost 4 bases and 1 base respectively, with 10 bases between them. The germline gives CDR1 SGHRS, CDR2 YFSETQ. CDR3 length: 14 residues. CDR3 protein: CASSEGVGTDTQYF. Here the CDR3 DNA reads TGCGCCAGCAGCGAGGGGGTCGGCACAGATACGCAGTATTTT.

This chain connects TRBV5-7 to TRBJ2-1, with a possible D match to TRBD2 (6 bases). TRBV5-7 is sorted into the ORF group, with uncertain function. V shed 0 bases and J shed 9 bases, with 7 bases lying between them. This CDR3 has 12 residues. The CDR3 reads CASSLGRGEQFF. Written as DNA, the CDR3 is TGTGCCAGCAGCTTGGGGAGGGGTGAGCAGTTCTTC.

The chain uses TRBV28 and TRBJ1-2; TRBD1 matches 8 bases. There are 15 residues in the CDR3. Looked up from germline, CDR1 is MDHEN and CDR2 is SYDVKM. J gave up 0 bases and V 6 bases, and 6 bases lay outside the gene matches. CDR3: CASRSLQGANYGYTF. CDR3 nucleotides: TGTGCCAGCAGATCCTTACAGGGGGCTAACTATGGCTACACCTTC.

The V and J genes are TRBV2 and TRBJ2-7; a possible D gene is TRBD1 (5 bases). This CDR3 comprises 13 residues. CDR1 is SNHLY, CDR2 FYNNEI, per germline. Trimming left V 4 bases short and J 6 bases short, with 13 bases between. DNA of the CDR3: TGTGCCAGCAGTGTTGACAGTAACCCCGAGCAGTACTTC. Protein product: CASSVDSNPEQYF.

This clone was picked up one time. The J gene is TRBJ1-5, the V gene TRBV4-1, with 7 bases aligning to TRBD1. The CDR3 runs to 16 residues. V lost 1 base to trimming and J lost 6 bases; unmatched junction nucleotides: 9. CDR1 is MGHRA and CDR2 is YSYEKL in the germline V gene. In DNA form, the CDR3 reads TGCGCCAGCAGCCAAGGAGGGGGGACAGACAGTCAGCCCCAGCATTTT. Amino acid sequence: CASSQGGGTDSQPQHF.

The rearrangement joins TRBV7-4 to TRBJ1-5; D is ambiguous. The germline gives CDR1 SGHVT, CDR2 SQSDAQ. The CDR3 runs 15 residues. Trimming took 7 bases from V and 5 from J, leaving 18 bases between them. CDR3 DNA: TGTGCCAGCACCCCCTCTATAAACCCTTATCAGCCCCAGCATTTT. This sequence encodes CASTPSINPYQPQHF. The full variable domain, its missing parts supplied by reference TRBV7-4 and TRBJ1-5, is GAGVSQSPRYKVAKRGRDVALRCDSISGHVTLYWYRQTLGQGSEVLTYSQSDAQRDKSGRPSGRFSAERPERSVSTLKIQRTEQGDSAVYLCASTPSINPYQPQHFGDGTRLSIL.

The chain carries TRBV9 and TRBJ2-2; 7 bases fit TRBD2. The CDR3 contains 16 residues. The J segment lost 0 bases and the V segment lost 1 base, leaving 3 bases of the junction unmatched. CDR1 is SGDLS, CDR2 YYNGEE, per germline. CDR3 in DNA: TGTGCCAGCAGCGTATTTGCGGGGGCGAACACCGGGGAGCTGTTTTTT. It encodes CASSVFAGANTGELFF.